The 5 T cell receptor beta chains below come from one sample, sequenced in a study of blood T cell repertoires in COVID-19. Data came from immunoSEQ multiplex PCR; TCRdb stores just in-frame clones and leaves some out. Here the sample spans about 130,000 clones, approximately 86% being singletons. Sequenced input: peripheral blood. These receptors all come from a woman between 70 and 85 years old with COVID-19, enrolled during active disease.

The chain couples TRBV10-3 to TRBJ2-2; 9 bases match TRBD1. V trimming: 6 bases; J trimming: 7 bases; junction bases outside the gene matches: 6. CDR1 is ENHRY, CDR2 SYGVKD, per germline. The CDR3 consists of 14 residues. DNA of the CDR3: TGTGCCATCAGCCCCGGGACAGGGCACGGGGAGCTGTTTTTT. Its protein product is CAISPGTGHGELFF.

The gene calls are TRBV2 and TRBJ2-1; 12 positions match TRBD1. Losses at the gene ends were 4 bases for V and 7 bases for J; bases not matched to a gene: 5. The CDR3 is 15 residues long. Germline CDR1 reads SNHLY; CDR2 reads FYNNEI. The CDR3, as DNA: TGTGCCAGCAGTGCGGGACAGGGGGCTCTGAATGAGCAGTTCTTC. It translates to CASSAGQGALNEQFF.

CDR3 coding DNA: TGTGCCAGCAGCCGGAGAGAGAACACTGAAGCTTTCTTT. It specifies CASSRRENTEAFF. The V gene is TRBV16, the J gene TRBJ1-1; D gene uncertain. In germline, CDR1 is KGHSY, CDR2 FQNENV. The CDR3 runs 13 residues. Trimming took 4 bases from V and 1 from J, leaving 7 bases between them.

This CDR3 is CASSLSPTGLGSPLHF. CDR3 nucleotide sequence: TGTGCCAGCAGCTTGTCCCCGACAGGTCTAGGATCACCCCTCCACTTT. The chain employs TRBV5-5 and TRBJ1-6, with D possibly matching TRBD1 (6 bases). This CDR3 is built from 16 residues. Germline CDR1 SGHKS, CDR2 YYEKEE (reference sequence). V was shortened by 1 base and J by 10 bases, with 18 bases between the two germline ends.

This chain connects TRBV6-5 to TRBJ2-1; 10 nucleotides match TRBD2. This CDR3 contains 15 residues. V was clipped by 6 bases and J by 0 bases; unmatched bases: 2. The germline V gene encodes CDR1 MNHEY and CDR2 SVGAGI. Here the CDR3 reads CASRKRGGSYNEQFF. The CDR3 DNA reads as TGTGCCAGCAGGAAGCGGGGGGGCTCCTACAATGAGCAGTTCTTC.